This T cell receptor beta chain was recorded in a study of cytomegalovirus exposure and HLA in healthy donors. TCRdb's copy holds only in-frame clones and misses some; the assay was immunoSEQ multiplex PCR. The profile shows around 160,000 clones, more than 70% of them singletons. Study outcomes and limitations: Overall, approximately 150 TCR beta chains were annotated as cytomegalovirus-associated. The TCR clusters that emerged in the first cohort tended, a later analysis found, to co-occur in the 120 or so validation repertoires. Generally TCR sequences proved uncommon, though certain public TCRs appeared in numerous donors.

From germline, CDR1 is SEHNR and CDR2 FQNEAQ (reference sequence). V lost 6 bases and J 4 bases, leaving 15 bases between the germline ends. The length of the CDR3 is 15 residues. The donors were part of the roughly 130-subject validation cohort, which stood apart from the approximately 670-subject first cohort. The count of this clone is one. As yet, its antigen is unknown. The TCR sequence derives from a young man in good health and CMV-seronegative. The sample taken for sequencing was PBMCs. The chain combines TRBV7-9 with TRBJ1-4, with a possible D match to TRBD1 (6 bases). CDR3 in amino acids: CASRQGSLFNEKLFF. CDR3 DNA: TGTGCCAGCAGGCAGGGGAGCCTCTTTAATGAAAAACTGTTTTTT.